The clone carrying this T cell receptor (beta chain) appeared a few times. Its target is not known. This sample stems from a study of CD8 T cells in ankylosing spondylitis. MiXCR, applied by TCRdb to the 5' RACE reads, yields one record per CDR3 protein. The data show some 800,000 distinct CDR3 sequences, approximately 12% seen once. The germline V and J ends were trimmed by 0 bases and 6 bases, with 5 bases remaining between them. CDR3 length: 12 residues. Germline CDR1 reads LGHDT; CDR2 reads YNNKEL (reference sequence). Study observations and caveats: Made up of eight highly homologous variants, a TCR beta motif appeared characteristic of ankylosing spondylitis blood.

The receptor's source is a male donor with ankylosing spondylitis. Source material: blood, either unsorted or a sorted T cell fraction (not recorded which). The chain has TRBV3-1 and TRBJ2-5, with D uncertain. CDR3 in amino acids: CASSQDRQTQYF. The CDR3 nucleotides read TGTGCCAGCAGCCAAGACCGGCAGACCCAGTACTTC.